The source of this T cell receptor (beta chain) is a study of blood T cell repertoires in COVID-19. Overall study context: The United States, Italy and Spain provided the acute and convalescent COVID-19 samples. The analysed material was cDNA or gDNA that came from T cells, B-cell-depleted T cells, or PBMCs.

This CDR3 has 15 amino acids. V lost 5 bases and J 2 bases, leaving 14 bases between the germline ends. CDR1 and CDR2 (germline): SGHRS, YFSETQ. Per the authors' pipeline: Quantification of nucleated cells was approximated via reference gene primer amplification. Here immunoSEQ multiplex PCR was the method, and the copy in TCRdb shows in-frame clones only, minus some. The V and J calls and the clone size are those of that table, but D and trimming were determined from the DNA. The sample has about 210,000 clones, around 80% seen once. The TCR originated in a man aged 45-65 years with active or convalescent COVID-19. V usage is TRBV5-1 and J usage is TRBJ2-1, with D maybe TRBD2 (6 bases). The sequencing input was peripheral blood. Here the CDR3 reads CASSSSTGAYNEQFF. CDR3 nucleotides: TGCGCCAGCAGTTCCTCCACGGGGGCCTACAATGAGCAGTTCTTC.